One TCR beta chain is described in this entry. Its antigen is not yet known. The record has no base qualities; no much larger clone is one base away. This entry belongs to a study of cytomegalovirus exposure and HLA in healthy donors (dated by TCRdb to about 2017). Regarding the research as a whole: According to a later analysis, one platform produced both the 100 to 150 validation repertoires and the 700 or so repertoires of the first cohort. The study aimed to test whether cataloging public T cell receptors could reveal signatures of past pathogen exposure. Besides the first cohort of 500 to 700 subjects, a separate validation cohort made up of roughly 120 different subjects was used. To predict cytomegalovirus infection status, the study combined high-throughput TCR immunosequencing, statistical association of individual TCRs with disease status, and machine learning. Overall study results and their limits: In the study, roughly 160 TCR beta chains were listed as associated with cytomegalovirus. The validation cohort had no HLA typing available for a later analysis, so co-occurrence within that cohort was assessed over all 120 or so repertoires. A later analysis found that TCRs clustered in the first cohort also tended to co-occur in the 120 or so validation repertoires, with 94% of cluster scores above 0. Three of the identified cytomegalovirus-associated TCR beta chains were confirmed in vitro to be specific for cytomegalovirus antigens. Most TCR sequences were seen in very few donors, while some public TCRs were found in many individuals. Cytomegalovirus status was reported to be diagnosed by the classifier with high specificity and sensitivity in both the original and validation cohorts. The authors suggested that the approach could potentially be generalized to other disease states and immunological phenotypes.

Reading from cysteine to phenylalanine, the CDR3 counts 14 amino acids. Solely the CDR3 DNA is kept, with 42 bases framed from the first base. V was cut back by 6 bases and J by 0 bases, leaving a gap of 11 bases between them. CDR1 is given as LNHDA and CDR2 as SQIVND, both from the germline V gene (reference sequence). Separate from the roughly 650-subject first cohort, the validation cohort of more than 90 subjects was the group to which the donors belonged. The protocol used for the library was the immunoSEQ multiplex PCR assay. Per the source publication's procedure: A statistical classification framework was built to diagnose cytomegalovirus status from the catalog of TCR beta chain sequences. TCRdb mirrors the immuneACCESS table, restricted to in-frame sequences. Some clones are absent from its copies; in checked studies, under half trace to an unresolved V gene, and the reason for the others is unknown. D and trimming come from the DNA, and the V and J calls and clone size come from that table. For this sample there are 110,000 or so clones; approximately 85% appear just once. Of the sample, about 2.9% is held by the ten largest clones.

Here the chain combines TRBV19 and TRBJ1-1, with TRBD1 as a weak D call on 6 bases. The sequence derives from a woman aged 18 to 35 in good health and CMV-seronegative. Input material: PBMCs. The DNA sequence is given as TGTGCCAGTAGCGGACAGACTATGAACACTGAAGCTTTCTTT. Its protein is CASSGQTMNTEAFF.